The following is a T cell receptor (beta chain) sequence with its context. The antigen is not known. Antigen-specific CD4+ T cells were first expanded with viral peptide pools by the ViraFEST assay and only then sequenced. Cells that had been cultured for nine to eleven days were the source of isolated CD4+ T cells. Neither prior SARS-CoV-2 infection nor positive nucleocapsid antibodies were present in the vaccine recipients. The V gene's germline CDR1 is SGHRS and CDR2 YFSETQ. The CDR3 spans 13 residues. V shed 7 bases and J shed 0 bases, with 9 bases lying between them. This sample was taken from a study of vaccination effects on CD4 cells after COVID-19. Only in-frame clones appear in the TCRdb table, and some are missing; sequencing was by immunoSEQ multiplex PCR. The sample records over 25,000 clones, 70% to 80% being singletons.

This TCR came from a human donor who received a COVID-19 vaccine. V and J are TRBV5-1 and TRBJ2-3, with a tentative D call TRBD2 (5 bases). This sample comprised CD4+ T cells from PBMCs cultured with SARS-CoV-2 spike peptides, obtained before COVID-19 vaccination. CDR3 region: CASRTRSTDTQYF. In nucleotides, the CDR3 is TGCGCCAGCCGGACTCGCAGCACAGATACGCAGTATTTT.